Given below is one T cell receptor (beta chain) in context. Patients from Seattle were sampled longitudinally, starting during active infection. The data belong to a study of blood T cell repertoires in COVID-19. Study-level background: Acute and convalescent COVID-19 samples came from the United States, Italy and Spain. The cDNA or gDNA used as material had been derived from T cells, B-cell-depleted T cells, or PBMCs.

V was trimmed by 0 bases and J by 5 bases, leaving 15 bases between them. The length of the CDR3 is 15 residues. Looked up from germline, CDR1 is SGHRS and CDR2 is YFSETQ. The authors' processing: It was from reference gene primer amplification that nucleated cell counts were estimated. The repertoire was sequenced with immunoSEQ multiplex PCR; TCRdb's copy has only in-frame clones and lacks some. V and J calls and clone size are given by that table; D and trimming were obtained from the DNA. The sample comprises around 270,000 clones, approximately 83% of which are singletons, and approximately 14% rests with the top ten.

The sequence came from a person aged 65 to 79 with COVID-19, enrolled during active disease. Sample: peripheral blood. The chain combines TRBV5-1 with TRBJ2-7; a possible D gene is TRBD2 (5 bases). As DNA, the CDR3 is TGCGCCAGCAGCTTGGCACTGGGAGTAGGCGACGAGCAGTACTTC. It is translated as CASSLALGVGDEQYF.